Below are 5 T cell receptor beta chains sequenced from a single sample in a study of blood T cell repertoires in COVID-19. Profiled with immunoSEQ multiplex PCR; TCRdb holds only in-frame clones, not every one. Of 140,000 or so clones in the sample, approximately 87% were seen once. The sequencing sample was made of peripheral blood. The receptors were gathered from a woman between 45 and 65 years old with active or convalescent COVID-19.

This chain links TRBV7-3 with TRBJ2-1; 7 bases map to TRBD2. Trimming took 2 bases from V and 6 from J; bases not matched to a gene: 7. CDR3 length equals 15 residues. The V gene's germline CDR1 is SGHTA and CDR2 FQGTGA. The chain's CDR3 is CASSLGLADFNEQFF. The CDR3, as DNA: TGTGCCAGCAGCTTAGGCCTAGCGGATTTCAATGAGCAGTTCTTC.

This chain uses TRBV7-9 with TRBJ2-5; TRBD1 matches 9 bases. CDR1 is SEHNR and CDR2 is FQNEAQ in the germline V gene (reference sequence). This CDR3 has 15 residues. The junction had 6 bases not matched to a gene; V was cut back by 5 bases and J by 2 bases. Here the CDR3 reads CASSPSGQGQETQYF. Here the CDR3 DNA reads TGTGCCAGCAGCCCTTCTGGACAGGGGCAAGAGACCCAGTACTTC.

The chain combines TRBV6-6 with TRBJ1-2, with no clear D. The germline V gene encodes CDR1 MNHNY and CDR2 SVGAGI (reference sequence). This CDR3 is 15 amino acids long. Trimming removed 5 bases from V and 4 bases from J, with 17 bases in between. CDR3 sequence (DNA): TGTGCCAGCAGTCGTTACGCCTCAGATACCTATGGCTACACCTTC. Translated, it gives CASSRYASDTYGYTF.

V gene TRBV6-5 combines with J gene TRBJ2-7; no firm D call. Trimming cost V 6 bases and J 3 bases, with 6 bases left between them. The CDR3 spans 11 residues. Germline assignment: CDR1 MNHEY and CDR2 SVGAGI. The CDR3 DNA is TGTGCCAGCAGCCAAATCTACGAGCAGTACTTC. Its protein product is CASSQIYEQYF.

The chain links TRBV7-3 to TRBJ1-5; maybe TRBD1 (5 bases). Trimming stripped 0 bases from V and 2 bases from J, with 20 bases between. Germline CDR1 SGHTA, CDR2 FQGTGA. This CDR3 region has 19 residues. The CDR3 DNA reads TGTGCCAGCAGCTTAACCGGTCAGGGATTCTTAGTGGGCAATCAGCCCCAGCATTTT. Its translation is CASSLTGQGFLVGNQPQHF.